This T cell receptor beta chain was identified in a study of T cells in Graves' hyperthyroidism and ophthalmopathy. Germline CDR1 SGHDT, CDR2 YYEEEE. Between the trimmed V and J ends, which lost 4 bases and 3 bases, there was a span of 23 bases. The CDR3 consists of 18 residues. Whole-study results and caveats: For ophthalmopathy, model prediction preceded onset by a median around six months. Ophthalmopathy stood apart from stable hyperthyroidism in a 13 V-J model. Among clonotypes expanded in thyroid above 0.001, most were also found in blood.

Comment on this clonotype: What it binds is not known.

Amplification of TCR beta CDR3 regions used RNA as the template. The HTBI set primed first-round TCR CDR3 RT-PCR. A single record per CDR3 protein comes from TCRdb applying MiXCR to the multiplex PCR reads. The repertoire holds approximately 600,000 distinct CDR3 sequences, with around 14% as singletons. Sequenced input: blood. The rearrangement uses TRBV5-6 and TRBJ2-4, with a tentative D call TRBD1 (6 bases). The sequence was collected from a woman aged 18-29 years with Graves' ophthalmopathy. The CDR3 nucleotides are TGTGCCAGCAGCGGTTGGTACCCAGGGGCGTACCTCAAAAACATTCAGTACTTC. This codes for CASSGWYPGAYLKNIQYF.